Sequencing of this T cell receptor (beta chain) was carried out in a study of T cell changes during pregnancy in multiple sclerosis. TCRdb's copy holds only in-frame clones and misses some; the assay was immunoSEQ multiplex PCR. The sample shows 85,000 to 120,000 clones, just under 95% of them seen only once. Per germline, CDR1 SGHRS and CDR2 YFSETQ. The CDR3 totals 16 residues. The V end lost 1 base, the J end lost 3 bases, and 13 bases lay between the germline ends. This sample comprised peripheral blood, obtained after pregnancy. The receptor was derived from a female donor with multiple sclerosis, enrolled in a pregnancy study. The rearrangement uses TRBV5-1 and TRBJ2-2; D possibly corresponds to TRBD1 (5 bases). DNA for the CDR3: TGCGCCAGCAGCTTGCAGGCACAGGACCACACCGGGGAGCTGTTTTTT. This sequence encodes CASSLQAQDHTGELFF.